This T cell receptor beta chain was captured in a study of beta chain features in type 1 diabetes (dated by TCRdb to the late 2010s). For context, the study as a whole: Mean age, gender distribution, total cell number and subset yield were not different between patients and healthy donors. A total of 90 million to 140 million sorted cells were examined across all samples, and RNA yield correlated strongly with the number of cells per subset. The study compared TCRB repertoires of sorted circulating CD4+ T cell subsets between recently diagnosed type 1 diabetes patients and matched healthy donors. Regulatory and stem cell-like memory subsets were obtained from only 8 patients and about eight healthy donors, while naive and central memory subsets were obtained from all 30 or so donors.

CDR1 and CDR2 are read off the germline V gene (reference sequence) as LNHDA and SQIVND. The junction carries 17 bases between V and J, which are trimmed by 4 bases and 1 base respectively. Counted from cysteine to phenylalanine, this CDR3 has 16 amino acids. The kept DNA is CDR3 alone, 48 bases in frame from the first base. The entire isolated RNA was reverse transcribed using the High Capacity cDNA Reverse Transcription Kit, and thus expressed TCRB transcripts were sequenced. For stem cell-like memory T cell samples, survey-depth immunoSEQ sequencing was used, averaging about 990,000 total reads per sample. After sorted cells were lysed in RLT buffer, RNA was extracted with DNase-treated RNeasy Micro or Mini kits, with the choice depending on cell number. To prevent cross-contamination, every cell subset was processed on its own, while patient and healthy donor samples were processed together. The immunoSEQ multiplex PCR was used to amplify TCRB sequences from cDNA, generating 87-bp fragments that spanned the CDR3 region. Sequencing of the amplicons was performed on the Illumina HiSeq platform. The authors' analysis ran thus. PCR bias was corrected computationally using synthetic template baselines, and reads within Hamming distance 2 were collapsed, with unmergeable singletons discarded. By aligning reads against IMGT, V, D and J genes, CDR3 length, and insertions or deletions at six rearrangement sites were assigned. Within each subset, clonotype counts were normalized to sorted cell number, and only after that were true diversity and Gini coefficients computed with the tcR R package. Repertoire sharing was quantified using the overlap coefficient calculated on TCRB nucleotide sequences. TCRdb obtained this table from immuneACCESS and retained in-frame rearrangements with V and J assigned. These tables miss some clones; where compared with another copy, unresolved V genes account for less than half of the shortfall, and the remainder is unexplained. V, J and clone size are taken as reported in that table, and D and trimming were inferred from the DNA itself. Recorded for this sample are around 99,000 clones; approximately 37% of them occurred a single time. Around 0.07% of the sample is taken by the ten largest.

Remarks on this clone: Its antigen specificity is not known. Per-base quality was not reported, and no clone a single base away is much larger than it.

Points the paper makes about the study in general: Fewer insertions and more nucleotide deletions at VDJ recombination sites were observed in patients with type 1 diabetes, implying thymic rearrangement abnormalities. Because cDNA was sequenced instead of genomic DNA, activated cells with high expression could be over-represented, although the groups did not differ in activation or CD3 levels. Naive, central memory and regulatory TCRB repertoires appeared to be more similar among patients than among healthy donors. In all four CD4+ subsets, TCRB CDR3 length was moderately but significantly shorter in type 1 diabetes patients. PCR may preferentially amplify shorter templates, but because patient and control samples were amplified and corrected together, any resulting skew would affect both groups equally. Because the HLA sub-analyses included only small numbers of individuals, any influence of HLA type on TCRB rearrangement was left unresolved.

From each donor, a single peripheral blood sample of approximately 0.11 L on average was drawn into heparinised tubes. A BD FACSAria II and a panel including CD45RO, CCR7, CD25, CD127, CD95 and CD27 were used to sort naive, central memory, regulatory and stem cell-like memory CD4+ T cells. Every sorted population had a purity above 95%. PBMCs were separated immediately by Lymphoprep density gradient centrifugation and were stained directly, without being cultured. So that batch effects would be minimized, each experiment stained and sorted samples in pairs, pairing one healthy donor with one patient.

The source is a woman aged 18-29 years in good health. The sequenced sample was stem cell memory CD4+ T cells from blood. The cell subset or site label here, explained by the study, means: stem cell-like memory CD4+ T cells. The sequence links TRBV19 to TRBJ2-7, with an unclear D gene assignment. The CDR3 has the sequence CASSRSRARGSYEQYF. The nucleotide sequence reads TGTGCCAGTAGTAGGTCCCGCGCGAGAGGTTCCTACGAGCAGTACTTC.